The 23 T cell receptor beta chains given below trace back to one sample, sequenced in a study of spatial heterogeneity in lung cancer. Points from the study as a whole: Higher tumor mutation counts went along with higher counts of expanded intratumoral alpha and beta TCRs.

MiXCR was run by TCRdb on the 5' RACE reads, yielding one entry per CDR3 protein. This repertoire shows 15,000 to 20,000 distinct CDR3 sequences, 6.2% found once; its top ten account for about 6.8%. The time point was: sample taken at primary tumor resection. These receptors are not linked to any known antigen. The material was lung tumor tissue, obtained at surgery. The source of these receptors is a male donor with early-stage non-small cell lung cancer.

The sample holds a few counts of this clonotype. V gene TRBV6-5 combines with J gene TRBJ2-2, with TRBD1 identical over 9 bases. CDR3 length: 16 amino acids. Germline V gene lookup returns CDR1 MNHEY and CDR2 SVGAGI. With 4 bases clipped from V and 1 base from J, the junction kept 4 bases outside the gene matches. This CDR3 reads CASSSPGQGNTGELFF. CDR3 nucleotide sequence: TGTGCCAGCAGTTCCCCGGGACAGGGGAACACCGGGGAGCTGTTTTTT.

This clonotype is classed as medium-sized. The V and J genes are TRBV20-1 and TRBJ2-3; 8 bases map to TRBD2. The trim removed 3 bases at V and 0 bases at J, leaving 17 bases unmatched. Germline V gene lookup returns CDR1 DFQATT and CDR2 SNEGSKA (reference sequence). This CDR3 comprises 19 residues. The CDR3 nucleotides read TGCAGTGCTAGCTGGCGTGGGGGAATAGCGGGGCTTAGCACAGATACGCAGTATTTT. It yields the protein CSASWRGGIAGLSTDTQYF.

The sample holds many counts of this clonotype. The V call is TRBV6-5, the J call TRBJ2-7, with no clear D. The CDR3 is 13 residues long. CDR1 and CDR2 from the germline V gene are MNHEY and SVGAGI. Trimming left V 1 base short and J 6 bases short, with 10 bases between. CDR3 DNA sequence: TGTGCCAGCAGTTACTTGGACCCTCCCGAGCAGTACTTC. Translating it yields CASSYLDPPEQYF.

The rearrangement uses TRBV3-1 and TRBJ2-3; 7 bases align to TRBD2. From germline, CDR1 is LGHDT and CDR2 YNNKEL (reference sequence). The CDR3 covers 15 residues. V lost 7 bases to trimming and J lost 8 bases; unmatched junction nucleotides: 15. The CDR3 DNA is TGTGCCAGCAATTACGGTATGGGCGGGAGTGTTACGCAGTATTTT. Encoded protein: CASNYGMGGSVTQYF.

Points on this clonotype: This is likely a read error, given that the CDR3 carries no conserved phenylalanine or tryptophan at its end. The rearrangement links TRBV27 to TRBJ1-4; TRBD1 might be the D (5 bases). This CDR3 is 18 amino acids long. The germline V gene has CDR1 MNHEY and CDR2 SMNVEV (reference sequence). With 3 bases removed from V and 3 bases from J, the gap between germline ends came to 20 bases. CDR3 sequence: CASSFGTQVGGPNEKLFL. CDR3 coding DNA: TGTGCCAGCAGTTTTGGTACACAAGTCGGGGGTCCTAATGAAAAACTGTTTCTT.

This sequence joins TRBV7-8 and TRBJ1-1; 9 bases match TRBD1. Trimming took 4 bases from V and 5 from J; bases not matched to a gene: 14. Per germline, CDR1 SGHVS and CDR2 FQNEAQ. The CDR3 has 17 amino acids. This chain's CDR3 is CASSWPLEGQGETEAFF. In DNA form, the CDR3 reads TGTGCCAGCAGCTGGCCTCTAGAGGGACAGGGCGAAACTGAAGCTTTCTTT.

There are many counts of this clonotype. The chain has TRBV10-3 and TRBJ2-3, with 10 nucleotides matching TRBD2. This CDR3 contains 15 residues. Per the germline V gene, CDR1 is ENHRY and CDR2 is SYGVKD. The ends lost 6 bases at V and 6 bases at J; junction bases unmatched: 9. CDR3 amino acids: CAISEAGGHGDTQYF. The CDR3 DNA sequence: TGTGCCATCAGCGAAGCGGGAGGGCACGGGGATACGCAGTATTTT.

This clonotype has at least ten counts. This chain uses TRBV20-1 with TRBJ1-6; D gene unclear. CDR1 and CDR2 from the germline V gene are DFQATT and SNEGSKA (reference sequence). CDR3 length: 10 amino acids. V gave up 4 bases and J gave up 14 bases, with 9 bases separating them. In nucleotides, the CDR3 is TGCAGTGCTACGGATGGCACCCTCCACTTT. It encodes CSATDGTLHF.

This clonotype came up many times. The rearrangement uses TRBV20-1 and TRBJ2-5; D remains unclear. Per the germline V gene, CDR1 is DFQATT and CDR2 is SNEGSKA (reference sequence). The CDR3 loop spans 14 amino acids. V lost 2 bases to trimming and J lost 5 bases, with 15 bases between them. The CDR3, as DNA: TGCAGTGCTAGACGCCCCGGAAGGATGGAGACCCAGTACTTC. It codes for CSARRPGRMETQYF.

This clonotype was counted ten times or more. The chain joins TRBV7-6 to TRBJ2-7, with D tentatively TRBD2 (6 bases). The CDR3 is 15 amino acids. CDR1 SGHVS and CDR2 FNYEAQ come from the germline V gene. The V and J ends lost 2 bases and 0 bases respectively, with 11 bases between them. DNA for the CDR3: TGTGCCAGCAGCTTATTCGGGGGAAGCTCCTACGAGCAGTACTTC. Amino acid sequence: CASSLFGGSSYEQYF.

In this sample, this clonotype turned up many times. The CDR3 region is CASSPGRPGEQYF. CDR3 sequence (DNA): TGTGCCAGCAGCCCCGGGCGCCCGGGCGAGCAGTACTTC. The chain carries TRBV14 and TRBJ2-7; D not resolved. CDR3 length: 13 amino acids. Germline CDR1 and CDR2: SGHDN and FVKESK. V was clipped by 4 bases and J by 6 bases, with 13 bases between them.

The rearrangement uses TRBV6-2 or TRBV6-3 and TRBJ2-1; D ambiguous. CDR1 is MNHEY and CDR2 is SVGEGT in the germline V gene. The length of the CDR3 is 11 residues. Trimming removed 8 bases from V and 5 bases from J, with 7 bases in between. CDR3 protein: CASSVHNEQFF. DNA of the CDR3: TGTGCCAGCTCCGTCCACAATGAGCAGTTCTTC.

A note on this clonotype: Since a much larger clone is just one base distant, this may be a read error. Likely a read error: the CDR3 ends without its conserved phenylalanine or tryptophan. V usage is TRBV28 and J usage is TRBJ2-3; no clear D. The CDR3 sequence is 14 residues long. V was trimmed by 8 bases and J by 5 bases, leaving 17 bases between them. Per germline, CDR1 MDHEN and CDR2 SYDVKM. The CDR3 spells CASAYRARKDTQYL. The CDR3 DNA reads as TGTGCCAGCGCCTACCGGGCCAGGAAAGATACGCAGTATTTA.

The chain is built from TRBV5-4 and TRBJ2-5, with no clear D. The V and J ends lost 0 bases and 4 bases respectively, with 10 bases between them. The CDR3 contains 14 residues. From germline, CDR1 is SGHNT and CDR2 YYREEE (reference sequence). CDR3 DNA sequence: TGTGCCAGCAGCTTGGGAATCCGGGTAGAGACCCAGTACTTC. Residues: CASSLGIRVETQYF.

This clonotype was counted many times. The CDR3 spells CASSWGRNSYEQYF. The DNA for the CDR3 is TGTGCCAGCAGCTGGGGGAGGAATTCCTACGAGCAGTACTTC. This chain uses TRBV5-6 with TRBJ2-7; weak D call: TRBD2 (6 bases). The CDR3 runs 14 residues. V was clipped by 3 bases and J by 1 base, with 11 bases between them. CDR1 is SGHDT and CDR2 is YYEEEE in the germline V gene.

This clonotype has a handful of counts. The CDR3 sequence is CASRRDQYSPLHF. In DNA, the CDR3 is TGCGCCAGCAGACGGGACCAATATTCACCCCTCCACTTT. The chain couples TRBV5-1 to TRBJ1-6, with a weak D call TRBD1 (5 bases). Germline CDR1 SGHRS, CDR2 YFSETQ. V was cut by 5 bases and J by 8 bases, with 11 bases left in between. This CDR3 comprises 13 residues.

This clonotype is medium-sized (0.01 to 0.1%) by share. V gene TRBV7-2 combines with J gene TRBJ2-7; 8 bases are a match to TRBD1. The ends lost 5 bases at V and 2 bases at J; junction bases unmatched: 8. The germline CDR1 and CDR2 sequences are SGHTA and FQGNSA. This CDR3 spans 15 amino acids. CDR3 region: CASSLVGQGTYEQYF. The CDR3 nucleotides are TGTGCCAGCAGCCTAGTAGGACAGGGCACCTACGAGCAGTACTTC.

This clonotype was found many times. This chain joins TRBV7-9 and TRBJ1-1; D is unresolved. The CDR3 has 14 amino acids. Germline V CDR1 and CDR2: SEHNR, FQNEAQ (reference sequence). Deletions cut 1 base from V and 0 bases from J, with 6 bases between. In DNA form, the CDR3 reads TGTGCCAGCAGCTTAGGCGGGGTGAACACTGAAGCTTTCTTT. Amino acids: CASSLGGVNTEAFF.

The gene calls are TRBV2 and TRBJ2-7; D is possibly TRBD1 or TRBD2 (5 bases each). Trimming removed 7 bases at V and 5 bases at J, with 15 bases between. Per germline, CDR1 SNHLY and CDR2 FYNNEI. This CDR3 spans 13 amino acids. CDR3 in DNA: TGTGCCAGCAACCGGGACCAATTCCACGAGCAGTACTTC. Protein: CASNRDQFHEQYF.

The J gene is TRBJ2-7, the V gene TRBV11-2, with TRBD1 identical over 7 bases. Trimming took 5 bases from V and 3 from J; bases not matched to a gene: 4. This CDR3 is 13 amino acids long. Germline CDR1 reads SGHAT; CDR2 reads FQNNGV. The CDR3 region has the DNA TGTGCCAGCAGCCAGGGGGTAGGCTACGAGCAGTACTTC. This sequence encodes CASSQGVGYEQYF.

This clonotype was counted at least ten times. The rearrangement joins TRBV12-3 or TRBV12-4 to TRBJ1-5, with D possibly TRBD1 on 6 matching bases. This CDR3 has 19 amino acids. The V gene lost 6 bases and the J gene lost 1 base, with 25 bases spanning the gap. CDR3: CASRQNRDTVSLSNQPQHF. CDR3 sequence (DNA): TGTGCCAGCAGACAAAACCGGGACACGGTTTCACTGAGCAATCAGCCCCAGCATTTT.

At least ten counts were recorded for this clonotype. The chain combines TRBV7-8 with TRBJ2-2; no clear D. Germline V gene data show CDR1 as SGHVS and CDR2 as FQNEAQ. V was cut by 0 bases and J by 4 bases, with 9 bases left in between. The CDR3 length is 15 residues. Written as DNA, the CDR3 is TGTGCCAGCAGCTTAGCGTGGGCAAGCACCGGGGAGCTGTTTTTT. It codes for CASSLAWASTGELFF. Drawing the rest from reference TRBV7-8 and TRBJ2-2, the complete variable domain is GAGVSQSPRYKVAKRGQDVALRCDPISGHVSLFWYQQALGQGPEFLTYFQNEAQLDKSGLPSDRFFAERPEGSVSTLKIQRTQQEDSAVYLCASSLAWASTGELFFGEGSRLTVL.

This clonotype was found a few times. The CDR3 reads CASSYLPTVGQETQYF. DNA for the CDR3: TGTGCCAGCAGTTACCTCCCGACAGTGGGCCAAGAGACCCAGTACTTC. The chain is built from TRBV28 and TRBJ2-5; TRBD1 might be the D (5 bases). The CDR3 spans 16 residues. The V and J ends lost 4 bases and 1 base respectively, with 16 bases between them. The V gene's germline CDR1 is MDHEN and CDR2 SYDVKM.